The sequence of this TCR beta chain was determined in a study of blood T cell repertoires in COVID-19. The trim removed 4 bases at V and 2 bases at J, leaving 3 bases unmatched. The length of the CDR3 is 15 residues. Germline V lookup: CDR1 SGHRS, CDR2 YFSETQ. The method was immunoSEQ multiplex PCR; TCRdb's version includes in-frame clones alone and lacks a portion of them. This sample has approximately 170,000 clones; roughly four fifths occur once, and the top ten carry approximately 2.4%. The receptor was derived from a human donor with acute or convalescent COVID-19. The donor label of this sample is uncertain. The chain has TRBV5-1 and TRBJ2-6; 7 positions match TRBD1. The material sequenced was peripheral blood. CDR3 region: CASSVDRAGANVLTF. CDR3 nucleotides: TGCGCCAGCAGCGTAGACAGGGCTGGGGCCAACGTCCTGACTTTC.